This entry lists 29 T cell receptor beta chains sequenced from one sample in a study of T cell responses to AZD1222 COVID-19 vaccine. Repertoires were generated with immunoSEQ multiplex PCR, while TCRdb's copy carries only in-frame clones and drops some. Among over 150,000 clones listed, about 90% were seen once. The sequences come from peripheral blood, collected on day 0 of MenACWY control vaccination. These receptors were obtained from an adult in good health.

The chain joins TRBV7-9 to TRBJ1-2, with 7 bases identical to TRBD1. The CDR3 loop spans 13 amino acids. V was clipped by 6 bases and J by 5 bases; unmatched bases: 6. Germline CDR1 and CDR2: SEHNR and FQNEAQ (reference sequence). The CDR3 DNA is TGTGCCAGCAGTTCAGGGACAGTGTATGGCTACACCTTC. Protein: CASSSGTVYGYTF.

The chain uses TRBV28 and TRBJ2-7; 8 bases map to TRBD1. V lost 6 bases, J lost 7 bases, and 14 bases stayed unmatched. The CDR3 spans 15 residues. Germline V gene lookup returns CDR1 MDHEN and CDR2 SYDVKM. In DNA, the CDR3 is TGTGCCAGCAGACGAACAGGGGGAACCCTACGAGAGCAGTACTTC. This codes for CASRRTGGTLREQYF.

The V and J genes are TRBV7-6 and TRBJ2-5; D remains ambiguous. CDR3 length equals 12 residues. CDR1 is SGHVS, CDR2 FNYEAQ, per germline. V was pared by 5 bases and J by 4 bases, with 8 bases between. The CDR3 DNA is TGTGCCAGCAGCCCGCCCGGAGAGACCCAGTACTTC. This encodes CASSPPGETQYF.

The chain couples TRBV5-8 to TRBJ2-1; possible D gene TRBD2, 5 bases. The CDR3 covers 15 residues. V was cut by 5 bases and J by 2 bases, with 14 bases left in between. Germline V gene data show CDR1 as SGHTS and CDR2 as YDEGEE. The CDR3 spells CASSLSGSPYNEQFF. The DNA of the CDR3 is TGTGCCAGCAGTCTCAGCGGTTCTCCCTACAATGAGCAGTTCTTC. The full variable domain, completed using reference TRBV5-8 and TRBJ2-1, is EAGVTQSPTHLIKTRGQQATLRCSPISGHTSVYWYQQALGLGLQFLLWYDEGEERNRGNFPPRFSGRQFPNYSSELNVNALELEDSALYLCASSLSGSPYNEQFFGPGTRLTVL.

The gene calls are TRBV28 and TRBJ1-4; D gene uncertain. CDR3 length: 11 amino acids. Trimming removed 6 bases from V and 8 bases from J, with 7 bases in between. Germline V gene sequence: CDR1 MDHEN, CDR2 SYDVKM. The CDR3 region is CASRFDEKLFF. The CDR3 DNA follows: TGTGCCAGCAGATTCGACGAAAAACTGTTTTTT. The variable domain in full, completed from reference TRBV28 and TRBJ1-4, reads DVKVTQSSRYLVKRTGEKVFLECVQDMDHENMFWYRQDPGLGLRLIYFSYDVKMKEKGDIPEGYSVSREKKERFSLILESASTNQTSMYLCASRFDEKLFFGSGTQLSVL.

The J gene is TRBJ2-2, the V gene TRBV2; 7 nucleotides align to TRBD1. The CDR3 has 15 amino acids. The V and J ends lost 6 bases and 3 bases, in that order; junction bases with no gene match: 7. Germline values: CDR1 SNHLY, CDR2 FYNNEI. The CDR3 region is CASRARGLDTGELFF. The CDR3 nucleotides read TGTGCCAGCAGGGCGAGGGGGCTCGACACCGGGGAGCTGTTTTTT.

The chain joins TRBV11-2 to TRBJ1-6, with a possible D match to TRBD1 (5 bases). This CDR3 is 15 amino acids long. Deletions cut 5 bases from V and 0 bases from J, with 8 bases between. Looked up from germline, CDR1 is SGHAT and CDR2 is FQNNGV. The CDR3 region has the DNA TGTGCCAGCAGCACAACAGGCTCCTATAATTCACCCCTCCACTTT. Amino acids: CASSTTGSYNSPLHF.

The V gene is TRBV10-3, the J gene TRBJ1-4; D uncertain. Per germline, CDR1 ENHRY and CDR2 SYGVKD. The CDR3 is 12 amino acids. Trimming removed 0 bases at V and 12 bases at J, with 8 bases between. Written as DNA, the CDR3 is TGTGCCATCAGTGAGTCCCCGGTAGAACTGTTTTTT. Translated: CAISESPVELFF.

V usage is TRBV6-5 and J usage is TRBJ1-1; D unclear. The length of the CDR3 is 14 residues. V gave up 2 bases and J gave up 4 bases, with 11 bases separating them. CDR1 MNHEY and CDR2 SVGAGI come from the germline V gene. The CDR3 DNA sequence: TGTGCCAGCAGTTACAGGACGGCGACCACTGAAGCTTTCTTT. Its protein is CASSYRTATTEAFF.

The chain's CDR3 is CASSSAGVSTNEKLFF. The DNA for the CDR3 is TGTGCCAGCAGCTCCGCAGGGGTTTCGACTAATGAAAAACTGTTTTTT. The rearrangement links TRBV5-6 to TRBJ1-4, with D perhaps TRBD1 (6 bases). Trimming pared 3 bases from V and 2 bases from J, leaving 14 bases between. The CDR3 contains 16 residues. Germline loops: CDR1 SGHDT, CDR2 YYEEEE.

The chain carries TRBV7-8 and TRBJ2-7, with a tentative D call TRBD1 (5 bases). CDR3 length: 13 amino acids. Germline loops: CDR1 SGHVS, CDR2 FQNEAQ. Deletions cut 7 bases from V and 11 bases from J, with 21 bases between. The CDR3, as DNA: TGTGCCAGCACCACCCGGACATCAAGGGCAAAGTACTTC. Its protein is CASTTRTSRAKYF.

The chain uses TRBV19 and TRBJ2-5, with TRBD1 as a possible D gene (5 bases). Trimming stripped 5 bases from V and 7 bases from J, with 11 bases between. The germline V gene encodes CDR1 LNHDA and CDR2 SQIVND (reference sequence). The CDR3 covers 12 residues. This CDR3 is CASSALQGTQYF. CDR3 bases: TGTGCCAGTAGTGCCCTTCAGGGGACCCAGTACTTC.

The chain has TRBV9 and TRBJ1-6; 10 bases match TRBD1. The junction had 10 bases not matched to a gene; V was cut back by 3 bases and J by 7 bases. CDR1 and CDR2 from the germline V gene are SGDLS and YYNGEE. The CDR3 spans 17 residues. CDR3 nucleotide sequence: TGTGCCAGCAGCGGAACCGGGACAGGGGATCGCAATTCACCCCTCCACTTT. Translated, it gives CASSGTGTGDRNSPLHF.

V is TRBV29-1 and J is TRBJ2-3; 11 positions match TRBD1. The germline V gene encodes CDR1 SQVTM and CDR2 ANQGSEA. The CDR3 sequence is 15 residues long. Trimming removed 6 bases from V and 5 bases from J; junction bases left unmatched: 10. As DNA, the CDR3 is TGCAGCGTATGGGGCGGACAGGGGGCCGGAGATACGCAGTATTTT. It codes for CSVWGGQGAGDTQYF.

This clone was detected only once. This sequence joins TRBV7-8 and TRBJ2-4; either TRBD1 or TRBD2 may fit D (5 bases each). The CDR3 runs to 15 residues. Trimming removed 5 bases from V and 2 bases from J, with 13 bases in between. The V gene's germline CDR1 is SGHVS and CDR2 FQNEAQ. CDR3 sequence reads: CASSGGRGPKNIQYF. In DNA, the CDR3 is TGTGCCAGCAGCGGGGGACGTGGCCCCAAAAACATTCAGTACTTC.

The CDR3 DNA follows: TGTGCCAGCAGCTCATTTCGAATCCGTGGATACAATGAGCAGTTCTTC. As protein: CASSSFRIRGYNEQFF. The chain recombines TRBV7-8 with TRBJ2-1; D is unresolved. Germline V lookup: CDR1 SGHVS, CDR2 FQNEAQ. The V gene lost 4 bases and the J gene lost 4 bases, with 17 bases spanning the gap. The CDR3 is 16 amino acids.

V is TRBV10-3 and J is TRBJ1-2; 7 bases map to TRBD1. The germline CDR1 and CDR2 sequences are ENHRY and SYGVKD. The CDR3 contains 13 residues. J lost 11 bases, V lost 2 bases, and 8 bases had no gene match. The CDR3 here is CAISETTGAGYTF. The CDR3 DNA reads as TGTGCCATCAGTGAGACCACAGGGGCGGGGTACACCTTC.

The V call is TRBV6-5, the J call TRBJ2-7, with D maybe TRBD2 (7 bases). The CDR3 is made up of 15 amino acids. Germline values: CDR1 MNHEY, CDR2 SVGAGI. Trimming shortened V by 0 bases and J by 6 bases, and 15 bases separated the two germline ends. CDR3 loop: CASSYSRTAGAEQYF. In nucleotides, the CDR3 is TGTGCCAGCAGTTACTCTCGGACCGCGGGGGCCGAGCAGTACTTC.

V and J are TRBV14 and TRBJ2-3, with 8 nucleotides matching TRBD1. The V and J ends lost 0 bases and 5 bases, in that order; junction bases with no gene match: 13. The CDR3 sequence is 18 residues long. CDR1 SGHDN and CDR2 FVKESK come from the germline V gene. DNA for the CDR3: TGTGCCAGCAGCCAAGAAGGCGCAGGACAGGGACGGGGAGATACGCAGTATTTT. Amino acids: CASSQEGAGQGRGDTQYF.

The chain carries TRBV21-1 and TRBJ2-7. TRBV21-1 is a known pseudogene. This CDR3 comprises 14 residues. CDR3 loop: CASPPGAAFYEQYF. The CDR3 bases are TGTGCCAGCCCCCCGGGGGCGGCGTTCTACGAGCAGTACTTC.

In this sample, this clone turned up once. The CDR3 coding sequence is TGTGCCAGCAGCCGAAGCGGGAGGGGAGGCGAGCAGTACTTC. Encoded protein: CASSRSGRGGEQYF. J is TRBJ2-7 and V is TRBV6-2 or TRBV6-3; 10 bases line up with TRBD2. The CDR3 is 14 amino acids. Trimming at V came to 6 bases and at J to 6 bases, leaving 8 bases not matched to a gene. Germline CDR1 reads MNHEY; CDR2 reads SVGEGT.

V usage is TRBV4-1 and J usage is TRBJ1-6; D is possibly TRBD1 (5 bases). Trimming cost V 1 base and J 7 bases, with 11 bases left between them. The CDR3 has 15 residues. Germline CDR1 reads MGHRA; CDR2 reads YSYEKL. The CDR3 spells CASSQALGVNSPLHF. Here the CDR3 DNA reads TGCGCCAGCAGCCAAGCTTTGGGGGTGAATTCACCCCTCCACTTT.

The gene calls are TRBV6-5 and TRBJ2-1; 10 bases are a match to TRBD2. The ends lost 4 bases at V and 7 bases at J; junction bases unmatched: 7. Germline loops: CDR1 MNHEY, CDR2 SVGAGI. There are 15 residues in the CDR3. CDR3: CASSSSGSGKNEQFF. The CDR3 DNA sequence: TGTGCCAGCAGTTCTAGCGGGAGCGGAAAGAATGAGCAGTTCTTC.

The chain joins TRBV6-5 to TRBJ1-5; the D is unclear. The CDR3 is made up of 13 amino acids. CDR1 is MNHEY and CDR2 is SVGAGI in the germline V gene. V was trimmed by 5 bases and J by 5 bases, leaving 10 bases between them. The CDR3, as DNA: TGTGCCAGCAGTCTCGAGTGGGATCAGCCCCAGCATTTT. It encodes CASSLEWDQPQHF.

This clone was seen a single time. V usage is TRBV24-1 and J usage is TRBJ1-5; D is undetermined. Germline V gene lookup returns CDR1 KGHDR and CDR2 SFDVKD. The V gene lost 3 bases and the J gene lost 6 bases, with 5 bases spanning the gap. This CDR3 contains 12 residues. In DNA, the CDR3 is TGTGCCACCAGTGATGGGCGTCAGCCCCAGCATTTT. As protein: CATSDGRQPQHF.

The chain uses TRBV4-1 and TRBJ2-1, with TRBD2 matching over 12 bases. This CDR3 has 16 residues. Germline values: CDR1 MGHRA, CDR2 YSYEKL. Trimming at V came to 1 base and at J to 5 bases, leaving 3 bases not matched to a gene. CDR3 region: CASSQARLAGDNEQFF. The CDR3 region has the DNA TGCGCCAGCAGCCAAGCCCGACTAGCGGGAGACAATGAGCAGTTCTTC.

The V and J genes are TRBV29-1 and TRBJ2-7; TRBD2 might be the D (5 bases). Trimming removed 0 bases from V and 3 bases from J, with 9 bases in between. Germline lookup yields CDR1 SQVTM and CDR2 ANQGSEA. This CDR3 has 13 residues. The CDR3 loop reads CSVEDSGDYEQYF. DNA for the CDR3: TGCAGCGTTGAAGACAGCGGAGACTACGAGCAGTACTTC.

This rearrangement joins TRBV5-6 to TRBJ2-6; TRBD1 matches 8 bases. The CDR3 totals 18 residues. Germline-derived CDR1 and CDR2 are SGHDT and YYEEEE. The V and J ends lost 3 bases and 0 bases, in that order; junction bases with no gene match: 8. DNA of the CDR3: TGTGCCAGCAGCTCCGGACAGGGCGTTTTCTCTGGGGCCAACGTCCTGACTTTC. Its translation is CASSSGQGVFSGANVLTF.

The chain couples TRBV6-5 to TRBJ1-1; 11 bases are shared with TRBD1. Germline loops: CDR1 MNHEY, CDR2 SVGAGI. The CDR3 length is 13 residues. Trimming removed 11 bases from V and 8 bases from J; junction bases left unmatched: 10. In DNA form, the CDR3 reads TGTGCCGGGCGGGGACAGGGGGTCTCGGAAGCTTTCTTT. This codes for CAGRGQGVSEAFF.